One and the same sample provided the 30 T cell receptor beta chains below, sequenced in a study of control samples from healthy donors and cancer patients. Data came from immunoSEQ multiplex PCR; TCRdb stores just in-frame clones and leaves some out. The table includes about 120,000 clones, 85% to 90% detected once. Sequences were obtained from blood. The receptors were sampled from a man aged 25 to 45 in good health.

The chain has TRBV19 and TRBJ2-3; D call uncertain. Trimming removed 6 bases at V and 5 bases at J, with 9 bases between. The CDR3 loop spans 12 amino acids. In germline, CDR1 is LNHDA, CDR2 SQIVND (reference sequence). CDR3 loop: CASSTPGDTQYF. The CDR3 DNA reads TGTGCCAGTAGCACTCCCGGAGATACGCAGTATTTT.

J is TRBJ2-1 and V is TRBV3-1 (or the pseudogene TRBV3-2); 10 bases line up with TRBD2. The CDR3 length is 15 residues. In germline, CDR1 is LGHDT, CDR2 YNNKEL (reference sequence). V was clipped by 2 bases and J by 8 bases; unmatched bases: 6. The CDR3 sequence is CASSQMSGGAYEQFF. The CDR3 bases are TGTGCCAGCAGCCAAATGAGCGGGGGGGCTTATGAGCAGTTCTTC.

There are a few counts of this clone. The chain combines TRBV7-4 with TRBJ1-3, with TRBD1 matching over 8 bases. CDR1 is SGHVT and CDR2 is SQSDAQ in the germline V gene. The CDR3 sequence is 19 residues long. Trimming at V came to 2 bases and at J to 3 bases, leaving 15 bases not matched to a gene. The CDR3 DNA reads TGTGCCAGCAGCTTACCCCTCGGGACAGGCCTCTTTTTTGGAAACACCATATATTTT. Translation gives CASSLPLGTGLFFGNTIYF. The complete variable domain, with remaining parts taken from reference TRBV7-4 and TRBJ1-3, reads GAGVSQSPRYKVAKRGRDVALRCDSISGHVTLYWYRQTLGQGSEVLTYSQSDAQRDKSGRPSGRFSAERPERSVSTLKIQRTEQGDSAVYLCASSLPLGTGLFFGNTIYFGEGSWLTVV.

The genes are TRBV18 and TRBJ1-2, with D perhaps matching TRBD1 (6 bases). Looked up from germline, CDR1 is KGHSH and CDR2 is LQKENI. The CDR3 covers 13 residues. V dropped 6 bases and J dropped 4 bases, with 12 bases sitting between them. The CDR3 loop reads CASSLDRSYGYTF. In DNA, the CDR3 is TGTGCCAGCTCTCTTGACAGGAGCTATGGCTACACCTTC.

The V and J genes are TRBV20-1 and TRBJ1-1; D is perhaps TRBD1 (5 bases). V was cut by 5 bases and J by 2 bases, with 6 bases left in between. The germline V gene encodes CDR1 DFQATT and CDR2 SNEGSKA (reference sequence). This CDR3 region has 11 residues. This CDR3 is CSADRNTEAFF. The CDR3 DNA reads TGCAGTGCTGACAGAAACACTGAAGCTTTCTTT.

Only one count was recorded for this clone. Here the CDR3 DNA reads TGTGCCAGCAGTGAAGGGCTAGCGGGGGCCTACGAGCAGTACGTC. Translated: CASSEGLAGAYEQYV. The J gene is TRBJ2-7, the V gene TRBV6-1; 10 nucleotides align to TRBD2. Germline-derived CDR1 and CDR2 are MNHNS and SASEGT. The V segment lost 1 base and the J segment 2 bases; nucleotides outside the gene matches: 2. This CDR3 contains 15 residues.

The rearrangement links TRBV3-1 (or the pseudogene TRBV3-2) to TRBJ1-1; D unresolved. Trimming left V 0 bases short and J 9 bases short, with 11 bases between. The CDR3 extends over 13 amino acids. Germline CDR1 LGHDT, CDR2 YNNKEL (reference sequence). Here the CDR3 reads CASSQDEQGKAFF. The CDR3 DNA reads TGTGCCAGCAGCCAAGATGAGCAAGGTAAAGCTTTCTTT.

The chain couples TRBV2 to TRBJ1-1, with no clear D. Trimming left V 5 bases short and J 0 bases short, with 13 bases between. The CDR3 extends over 15 amino acids. Germline V gene data show CDR1 as SNHLY and CDR2 as FYNNEI. Here the CDR3 DNA reads TGTGCCAGCAGTCGAGATGGAGGCATGAACACTGAAGCTTTCTTT. As protein: CASSRDGGMNTEAFF.

The CDR3 DNA follows: TGTGCCAGCGCCCTCACCAAGAACAATGAGCAGTTCTTC. Encoded protein: CASALTKNNEQFF. V gene TRBV6-5 combines with J gene TRBJ2-1; D is ambiguous. Trimming took 8 bases from V and 5 from J, leaving 13 bases between them. Germline V CDR1 and CDR2: MNHEY, SVGAGI. The CDR3 is 13 residues long.

The genes are TRBV30 and TRBJ1-5; D is unclear. Trimming removed 7 bases at V and 0 bases at J, with 10 bases between. Germline V gene sequence: CDR1 GTSNPN, CDR2 SVGIG (reference sequence). CDR3 size: 13 residues. The CDR3 DNA sequence: TGTGCCTCCGGGGTGCGTAGCAATCAGCCCCAGCATTTT. Its protein is CASGVRSNQPQHF. The variable domain in full, completed from reference TRBV30 and TRBJ1-5, reads SQTIHQWPATLVQPVGSPLSLECTVEGTSNPNLYWYRQAAGRGLQLLFYSVGIGQISSEVPQNLSASRPQDRQFILSSKKLLLSDSGFYLCASGVRSNQPQHFGDGTRLSIL.

This chain links TRBV9 with TRBJ1-3; no clear D. CDR1 SGDLS and CDR2 YYNGEE come from the germline V gene. This CDR3 is built from 16 residues. V dropped 0 bases and J dropped 2 bases, with 12 bases sitting between them. The CDR3 protein is CASSVDPGSAGNTIYF. The CDR3 nucleotides are TGTGCCAGCAGCGTAGACCCGGGAAGTGCTGGAAACACCATATATTTT.

The V gene is TRBV12-3 or TRBV12-4, the J gene TRBJ2-5; tentatively, D is TRBD1 (6 bases). CDR3 length: 13 amino acids. V lost 5 bases and J 5 bases, leaving 12 bases between the germline ends. CDR3 in DNA: TGTGCCAGCAGTACCCCAGGGGCGGAGACCCAGTACTTC. Encoded protein: CASSTPGAETQYF.

The J gene is TRBJ2-1, the V gene TRBV5-1; no clear D. V was cut by 0 bases and J by 3 bases, with 10 bases left in between. CDR3 length: 15 residues. Germline CDR1 SGHRS, CDR2 YFSETQ. CDR3 loop: CASSLGGVSYNEQFF. The DNA of the CDR3 is TGCGCCAGCAGCTTGGGCGGAGTAAGCTACAATGAGCAGTTCTTC.

The V and J genes are TRBV5-1 and TRBJ1-6; TRBD1 agrees at 7 bases. The ends lost 4 bases at V and 8 bases at J; junction bases unmatched: 9. This CDR3 contains 15 residues. The V gene's germline CDR1 is SGHRS and CDR2 YFSETQ. In nucleotides, the CDR3 is TGCGCCAGCAGCCTTCAGGGGGAGAGGGATTCACCCCTCCACTTT. As protein: CASSLQGERDSPLHF.

The genes are TRBV10-3 and TRBJ2-7; D may be TRBD1 (6 bases). The CDR3 is made up of 13 amino acids. The germline CDR1 and CDR2 sequences are ENHRY and SYGVKD. The ends were cut back, 6 bases at V and 3 bases at J, with 12 bases in the middle. In DNA, the CDR3 is TGTGCCATCAGCGCCGGACAGCGCTACGAGCAGTACGTC. Protein sequence: CAISAGQRYEQYV.

This chain uses TRBV19 with TRBJ1-2; no definite D call. There are 16 residues in the CDR3. From germline, CDR1 is LNHDA and CDR2 SQIVND (reference sequence). V lost 0 bases, J lost 2 bases, and 13 bases lay in between. CDR3 nucleotide sequence: TGTGCCAGTAGTATAGAGGCTGAGGCCGGAAACTATGGCTACACCTTC. Translating gives CASSIEAEAGNYGYTF.

The rearrangement joins TRBV6-5 to TRBJ1-5; the D is unclear. Germline lookup yields CDR1 MNHEY and CDR2 SVGAGI. V was pared by 2 bases and J by 3 bases, with 5 bases between. The CDR3 is 13 amino acids. This CDR3 is CASSYGYNQPQHF. Written as DNA, the CDR3 is TGTGCCAGCAGTTACGGATACAATCAGCCCCAGCATTTT.

The V gene is TRBV10-3, the J gene TRBJ1-1; D may be TRBD1 (6 bases). The CDR3 consists of 13 residues. The germline CDR1 and CDR2 sequences are ENHRY and SYGVKD. The V gene lost 5 bases and the J gene lost 5 bases, with 12 bases spanning the gap. This CDR3 reads CAISPRGGTEAFF. The CDR3 bases are TGTGCCATCAGTCCTAGGGGGGGGACTGAAGCTTTCTTT.

This clone was recorded once. The J gene is TRBJ1-1, the V gene TRBV29-1, with no clear D. CDR3 length equals 14 residues. V was cut by 2 bases and J by 4 bases, with 14 bases left in between. Germline lookup yields CDR1 SQVTM and CDR2 ANQGSEA. The CDR3 sequence: CSVEMVGVGTEAFF. The CDR3 nucleotides read TGCAGCGTTGAAATGGTCGGGGTAGGCACTGAAGCTTTCTTT. Based on the CDR3 plus reference TRBV29-1 and TRBJ1-1, the full variable domain is SAVISQKPSRDICQRGTSLTIQCQVDSQVTMMFWYRQQPGQSLTLIATANQGSEATYESGFVIDKFPISRPNLTFSTLTVSNMSPEDSSIYLCSVEMVGVGTEAFFGQGTRLTVV.

This chain uses TRBV5-1 with TRBJ1-1; D may be TRBD1 (5 bases). The CDR3 covers 16 residues. Germline assignment: CDR1 SGHRS and CDR2 YFSETQ. Trimming took 4 bases from V and 3 from J, leaving 19 bases between them. CDR3 bases: TGCGCCAGCAGCCCCTGGCGGGGGGAGTACGACACTGAAGCTTTCTTT. Translated: CASSPWRGEYDTEAFF.

V and J are TRBV29-1 and TRBJ1-1, with D perhaps TRBD1 (5 bases). The CDR3 sequence is 12 residues long. Between the trimmed V and J ends, which lost 3 bases and 6 bases, there was a span of 11 bases. Germline lookup yields CDR1 SQVTM and CDR2 ANQGSEA. CDR3 in DNA: TGCAGCGTTGACATTTGGGACGCTGAAGCTTTCTTT. Its translation is CSVDIWDAEAFF.

The rearrangement uses TRBV24-1 and TRBJ2-1; D tentatively fits TRBD1 or TRBD2 (5 bases each). V dropped 5 bases and J dropped 4 bases, with 11 bases sitting between them. Looked up from germline, CDR1 is KGHDR and CDR2 is SFDVKD. The CDR3 totals 14 residues. DNA of the CDR3: TGTGCCACCAGTGGGAAGGGGACGTACAATGAGCAGTTCTTC. As protein: CATSGKGTYNEQFF.

For this clone: At the DNA level, this CDR3 is encoded by other sequences in the same sample as well. V is TRBV4-1 and J is TRBJ1-2; TRBD1 matches 9 bases. With 11 bases clipped from V and 8 bases from J, the junction kept 21 bases outside the gene matches. CDR3 size: 16 residues. Germline loops: CDR1 MGHRA, CDR2 YSYEKL. CDR3 bases: TGCGCCTGCTGCCATGGGTGGGGGGGACAGGGTGAAGGCTACACCTTC. Translation: CACCHGWGGQGEGYTF.

The V call is TRBV7-9, the J call TRBJ2-4; TRBD1 might be the D (5 bases). Germline assignment: CDR1 SEHNR and CDR2 FQNEAQ (reference sequence). This CDR3 has 15 residues. V lost 1 base, J lost 3 bases, and 10 bases lay in between. The CDR3 loop reads CASSLDQGIKNIQYF. The CDR3, as DNA: TGTGCCAGCAGCTTAGATCAGGGAATCAAAAACATTCAGTACTTC.

The chain has TRBV5-6 and TRBJ2-5; 8 nucleotides align to TRBD2. Germline CDR1 and CDR2: SGHDT and YYEEEE. The CDR3 covers 19 residues. Germline trimming cut 4 bases from V and 3 bases from J; bases unmatched to any gene: 20. As DNA, the CDR3 is TGTGCCAGCAGCCCGATAGGGGCTGAGCGTCGCGGGGGGAAAGAGACCCAGTACTTC. Its translation: CASSPIGAERRGGKETQYF. The full variable domain, with the rest looked up from reference TRBV5-6 and TRBJ2-5, is DAGVTQSPTHLIKTRGQQVTLRCSPKSGHDTVSWYQQALGQGPQFIFQYYEEEERQRGNFPDRFSGHQFPNYSSELNVNALLLGDSALYLCASSPIGAERRGGKETQYFGPGTRLLVL.

The rearrangement joins TRBV6-5 to TRBJ2-2, with D perhaps TRBD1 or TRBD2 (7 bases each). Germline CDR1 reads MNHEY; CDR2 reads SVGAGI. The V gene lost 10 bases and the J gene lost 4 bases, with 16 bases spanning the gap. The CDR3 has 14 amino acids. The CDR3 sequence is CATRGGESTGELFF. Here the CDR3 DNA reads TGTGCCACCAGGGGGGGAGAATCCACCGGGGAGCTGTTTTTT.

The chain links TRBV5-1 to TRBJ1-1; 9 nucleotides align to TRBD1. Losses at the gene ends were 3 bases for V and 1 base for J; bases not matched to a gene: 1. In germline, CDR1 is SGHRS, CDR2 YFSETQ. The CDR3 length is 14 residues. DNA of the CDR3: TGCGCCAGCAGCTCGGGACAGGGGAACACTGAAGCTTTCTTT. Its translation is CASSSGQGNTEAFF.

The V gene is TRBV13, the J gene TRBJ2-5; D is unclear. Germline CDR1 PRHDT, CDR2 FYEKMQ (reference sequence). V lost 1 base to trimming and J lost 4 bases, with 7 bases between them. The CDR3 has 13 amino acids. For the CDR3, the DNA is TGTGCCAGCAGCTTAGAACGGGCAGAGACCCAGTACTTC. As protein: CASSLERAETQYF.

V gene TRBV12-5 combines with J gene TRBJ1-6, with D possibly TRBD1 on 5 matching bases. Germline CDR1 is LGHNT and CDR2 is FRNRAP. The CDR3 has 14 amino acids. Between the trimmed V and J ends, which lost 7 bases and 8 bases, there was a span of 15 bases. This chain's CDR3 is CASAAGTGDSPLHF. In DNA form, the CDR3 reads TGTGCTAGTGCCGCCGGGACCGGAGATTCACCCCTCCACTTT.

The genes are TRBV7-9 and TRBJ1-6; 10 positions agree with TRBD1. The V segment lost 4 bases and the J segment 15 bases; nucleotides outside the gene matches: 3. Germline CDR1 is SEHNR and CDR2 is FQNEAQ (reference sequence). CDR3 length: 12 residues. The CDR3 DNA follows: TGTGCCAGCAGCTGGGACAGGGGATACCTCCACTTT. Protein product: CASSWDRGYLHF.